A single sample gave rise to the 29 T cell receptor beta chains below, sequenced in a study of CD8 T cells in ankylosing spondylitis. TCRdb re-called the 5' RACE reads with MiXCR, one entry per CDR3 protein. The sample consists of more than 100,000 distinct CDR3 sequences, around 10% of them appearing once. Input material: blood, either unsorted or a sorted T cell fraction (not recorded which). The receptors derive from a female donor with ankylosing spondylitis or in good health (not recorded which).

This clonotype was recorded at least ten times. The chain employs TRBV5-1 and TRBJ1-2; a weak D match, TRBD1 (5 bases). In germline, CDR1 is SGHRS, CDR2 YFSETQ. The CDR3 runs 15 residues. V lost 0 bases to trimming and J lost 6 bases, with 15 bases between them. The CDR3 sequence: CASSLGQGTRDGYTF. As DNA, the CDR3 is TGCGCCAGCAGCTTGGGGCAGGGCACCCGCGATGGCTACACCTTC.

This clonotype was seen a few times. The chain joins TRBV20-1 to TRBJ1-4; 7 nucleotides match TRBD1. The CDR3 covers 16 residues. Trimming at V came to 2 bases and at J to 7 bases, leaving 13 bases not matched to a gene. Germline V gives CDR1 DFQATT, CDR2 SNEGSKA (reference sequence). The CDR3 nucleotides are TGCAGTGCTAGAACTTCCCGGGACAGTAGAACTGAAAAACTGTTTTTT. Its protein product is CSARTSRDSRTEKLFF.

There are many counts of this clonotype. The gene calls are TRBV6-6 and TRBJ1-5; no reliable D call. CDR1 is MNHNY and CDR2 is SVGAGI in the germline V gene (reference sequence). Trimming cost V 1 base and J 6 bases, with 7 bases left between them. This CDR3 region has 13 residues. CDR3 sequence: CASSYWDGQPQHF. As DNA, the CDR3 is TGTGCCAGCAGTTACTGGGATGGTCAGCCCCAGCATTTT.

This clonotype showed up many times. This chain uses TRBV19 with TRBJ2-1, with 9 bases matching TRBD1. Germline V gene data show CDR1 as LNHDA and CDR2 as SQIVND (reference sequence). The CDR3 consists of 14 residues. Trimming at V came to 4 bases and at J to 7 bases, leaving 5 bases not matched to a gene. The CDR3 region is CASSSGQGRNEQFF. In DNA, the CDR3 is TGTGCCAGTAGTAGCGGACAGGGGCGGAATGAGCAGTTCTTC. Based on the CDR3 plus reference TRBV19 and TRBJ2-1, the full variable domain is DGGITQSPKYLFRKEGQNVTLSCEQNLNHDAMYWYRQDPGQGLRLIYYSQIVNDFQKGDIAEGYSVSREKKESFPLTVTSAQKNPTAFYLCASSSGQGRNEQFFGPGTRLTVL.

The chain uses TRBV27 and TRBJ2-1; 12 nucleotides align to TRBD2. The CDR3 covers 19 residues. The J segment lost 2 bases and the V segment lost 7 bases, leaving 15 bases of the junction unmatched. The germline CDR1 and CDR2 sequences are MNHEY and SMNVEV (reference sequence). The CDR3 DNA reads TGTGCCAGCACCCTTGAGCTAGCGGGAGGGCCCATGACCTACAATGAGCAGTTCTTC. Translating gives CASTLELAGGPMTYNEQFF.

This clonotype was picked up many times. The V call is TRBV10-3, the J call TRBJ1-6; D uncertain. The CDR3 runs to 17 residues. V was pared by 3 bases and J by 0 bases, with 12 bases between. The germline V gene encodes CDR1 ENHRY and CDR2 SYGVKD. For the CDR3, the DNA is TGTGCCATCAGTGATACTGAGAGGAGCTCCTATAATTCACCCCTCCACTTT. This translates into CAISDTERSSYNSPLHF.

The table lists this clonotype with many counts. The CDR3 DNA is TGTGCCAGCAGGGGGGGACTAGCAAACACCGGGGAGCTGTTTTTT. Its translation is CASRGGLANTGELFF. V gene TRBV12-3 or TRBV12-4 combines with J gene TRBJ2-2; 9 bases are shared with TRBD2. The V and J ends lost 6 bases and 2 bases, in that order; junction bases with no gene match: 4. This CDR3 is built from 15 residues.

V and J are TRBV5-1 and TRBJ2-1, with 8 bases aligning to TRBD2. The CDR3 contains 16 residues. J lost 6 bases, V lost 0 bases, and 8 bases had no gene match. Germline-derived CDR1 and CDR2 are SGHRS and YFSETQ. CDR3 sequence (DNA): TGCGCCAGCAGCTTGGCCACGGGACTAGGGCGCAATGAGCAGTTCTTC. Translated: CASSLATGLGRNEQFF.

This clonotype was seen at least ten times. This chain uses TRBV10-3 with TRBJ1-2, with TRBD1 identical over 7 bases. With V trimmed by 3 bases and J by 3 bases, 4 bases remained unmatched. The CDR3 is 14 residues long. Germline assignment: CDR1 ENHRY and CDR2 SYGVKD. The CDR3 spells CAISEPGQHYGYTF. The CDR3 DNA reads TGTGCCATCAGTGAACCGGGACAGCACTATGGCTACACCTTC.

This clonotype was counted many times. This chain connects TRBV12-3 or TRBV12-4 to TRBJ1-5; 7 bases line up with TRBD1. The CDR3 spans 15 residues. J was trimmed by 6 bases and V by 6 bases; bases with no gene match: 11. CDR3 protein: CASSFDRVGGQPQHF. In DNA form, the CDR3 reads TGTGCCAGCAGCTTCGACAGGGTGGGGGGTCAGCCCCAGCATTTT.

This clonotype was seen many times. The CDR3 DNA sequence: TGCGCCAGCAGCTTGGTTACTAGTAATGAGCAGTTCTTC. Residues: CASSLVTSNEQFF. V is TRBV5-1 and J is TRBJ2-1, with D maybe TRBD2 (5 bases). Trimming stripped 0 bases from V and 7 bases from J, with 8 bases between. The CDR3 extends over 13 amino acids. Germline assignment: CDR1 SGHRS and CDR2 YFSETQ.

This clonotype was counted ten times or more. The chain combines TRBV18 with TRBJ1-1; 8 bases match TRBD1. The germline V gene has CDR1 KGHSH and CDR2 LQKENI. Losses at the gene ends were 8 bases for V and 1 base for J; bases not matched to a gene: 6. This CDR3 contains 14 residues. CDR3 DNA sequence: TGTGCCAGCAGTCCCGGGACAGGGAACACTGAAGCTTTCTTT. It is translated as CASSPGTGNTEAFF.

This clonotype was seen at least ten times. V is TRBV12-3 or TRBV12-4 and J is TRBJ2-5, with unresolved D. V was pared by 1 base and J by 4 bases, with 19 bases between. CDR3 size: 17 residues. The CDR3, as DNA: TGTGCCAGCAGTTTAGAAGGAGCTGCAGCCTTGGCAGAGACCCAGTACTTC. This sequence encodes CASSLEGAAALAETQYF.

This clonotype was observed many times. The chain recombines TRBV6-1 with TRBJ2-1; 8 bases match TRBD2. Germline CDR1 and CDR2: MNHNS and SASEGT. The CDR3 runs to 16 residues. V trimming: 3 bases; J trimming: 6 bases; junction bases outside the gene matches: 10. The CDR3 reads CASSEQTSGDFNEQFF. The DNA of the CDR3 is TGTGCCAGCAGTGAGCAAACTAGCGGAGACTTCAATGAGCAGTTCTTC.

Ten or more counts support this clonotype. V and J are TRBV7-9 and TRBJ2-1, with D possibly TRBD2 on 5 matching bases. Germline values: CDR1 SEHNR, CDR2 FQNEAQ (reference sequence). The germline V and J ends were trimmed by 5 bases and 4 bases, with 18 bases remaining between them. The CDR3 is 16 residues long. The CDR3 spells CASSASSTSMYNEQFF. Written as DNA, the CDR3 is TGTGCCAGCAGCGCGAGCTCTACTAGTATGTACAATGAGCAGTTCTTC.

This clonotype was found many times. CDR3 bases: TGTGCCAGCAGCCCCCATGGAGCCCAGCATTTT. It encodes CASSPHGAQHF. The chain combines TRBV28 with TRBJ1-5; no firm D call. Germline V gene data show CDR1 as MDHEN and CDR2 as SYDVKM. This CDR3 spans 11 amino acids. Trimming pared 6 bases from V and 11 bases from J, leaving 11 bases between.

This clonotype was seen at least ten times. The gene calls are TRBV5-1 and TRBJ1-1; D uncertain. Germline CDR1 is SGHRS and CDR2 is YFSETQ. V was shortened by 4 bases and J by 0 bases, with 16 bases between the two germline ends. The CDR3 sequence is 16 residues long. The CDR3 is CASSLNSVSLNTEAFF. CDR3 nucleotide sequence: TGCGCCAGCAGCCTAAATTCGGTATCCCTGAACACTGAAGCTTTCTTT.

This clonotype appeared many times. The V and J genes are TRBV11-1 and TRBJ2-7; D is possibly TRBD2 (6 bases). This CDR3 spans 14 amino acids. Trimming left V 5 bases short and J 3 bases short, with 14 bases between. Germline V gives CDR1 SGHAT, CDR2 FQDESV (reference sequence). The CDR3 DNA reads TGTGCCAGCAGCCCCCAGGAGGGCAGCTACGAGCAGTACTTC. Residues: CASSPQEGSYEQYF.

This clonotype was counted many times. This chain joins TRBV5-1 and TRBJ2-3; D might be TRBD1 (6 bases). Trimming took off 6 bases at V and 3 bases at J, with 17 bases between the two ends. This CDR3 spans 15 amino acids. The V gene's germline CDR1 is SGHRS and CDR2 YFSETQ. In DNA form, the CDR3 reads TGCGCCAGCACCTACTCAGGGGTTGGTACAGATACGCAGTATTTT. This translates into CASTYSGVGTDTQYF.

This clonotype was detected many times. The J gene is TRBJ1-1, the V gene TRBV27; D unclear. With 8 bases removed from V and 5 bases from J, the gap between germline ends came to 15 bases. Germline CDR1 and CDR2: MNHEY and SMNVEV (reference sequence). This CDR3 has 13 residues. The chain's CDR3 is CASREVITTEAFF. CDR3 coding DNA: TGTGCCAGCCGGGAGGTGATCACTACTGAAGCTTTCTTT.

This clonotype was seen many times. This chain uses TRBV25-1 with TRBJ2-5, with D possibly matching TRBD1 (6 bases). Germline CDR1 reads MGHDK; CDR2 reads SYGVNS. The length of the CDR3 is 14 residues. The ends were cut back, 7 bases at V and 5 bases at J, with 17 bases in the middle. CDR3 sequence (DNA): TGTGCCAGCACCGACCAGGGGAGCGAGGAGACCCAGTACTTC. It specifies CASTDQGSEETQYF. Complete variable domain (other parts from reference TRBV25-1 and TRBJ2-5): EADIYQTPRYLVIGTGKKITLECSQTMGHDKMYWYQQDPGMELHLIHYSYGVNSTEKGDLSSESTVSRIRTEHFPLTLESARPSHTSQYLCASTDQGSEETQYFGPGTRLLVL.

This clonotype was found many times. This chain uses TRBV19 with TRBJ2-1; weak D call: TRBD1 (5 bases). The CDR3 extends over 14 amino acids. Between the trimmed V and J ends, which lost 6 bases and 0 bases, there was a span of 9 bases. Germline V gene data show CDR1 as LNHDA and CDR2 as SQIVND (reference sequence). For the CDR3, the DNA is TGTGCCAGTAGGAGACAGAGCTCCTACAATGAGCAGTTCTTC. This codes for CASRRQSSYNEQFF.

This clonotype was seen repeatedly, ten times or more. The chain recombines TRBV6-1 with TRBJ1-6; possibly TRBD1 for D (5 bases). The CDR3 runs 14 residues. V was shortened by 8 bases and J by 6 bases, with 14 bases between the two germline ends. Germline loops: CDR1 MNHNS, CDR2 SASEGT. The CDR3 nucleotides read TGTGCCAGCGGGTCCGGCGGGACTAATTCACCCCTCCACTTT. Translating it yields CASGSGGTNSPLHF.

This clonotype was seen ten or more times. This rearrangement joins TRBV5-1 to TRBJ1-1; 7 nucleotides align to TRBD1. Germline CDR1 SGHRS, CDR2 YFSETQ. This CDR3 comprises 16 residues. The ends lost 5 bases at V and 2 bases at J; junction bases unmatched: 12. The CDR3 coding sequence is TGCGCCAGCAGTACGAACCCGGGACAGTCCAACACTGAAGCTTTCTTT. Encoded protein: CASSTNPGQSNTEAFF. The full variable domain, with the rest looked up from reference TRBV5-1 and TRBJ1-1, is KAGVTQTPRYLIKTRGQQVTLSCSPISGHRSVSWYQQTPGQGLQFLFEYFSETQRNKGNFPGRFSGRQFSNSRSEMNVSTLELGDSALYLCASSTNPGQSNTEAFFGQGTRLTVV.

The chain is built from TRBV19 and TRBJ2-7; D perhaps matches TRBD2 (5 bases). The V gene lost 5 bases and the J gene lost 1 base, with 21 bases spanning the gap. Per the germline V gene, CDR1 is LNHDA and CDR2 is SQIVND (reference sequence). CDR3 length: 17 amino acids. The CDR3 DNA reads as TGTGCCAGTAGTCGAGGTGGCGTTGCGGGTTCTTCCTACGAGCAGTACTTC. As protein: CASSRGGVAGSSYEQYF.

There are many counts of this clonotype. The V gene is TRBV10-3, the J gene TRBJ2-1; the D call may be TRBD1 or TRBD2 (5 bases each). The V end was cut by 6 bases, the J end by 0 bases, with 9 bases between. Germline V gives CDR1 ENHRY, CDR2 SYGVKD. The CDR3 contains 14 residues. This CDR3 is CAISGTSSYNEQFF. CDR3 DNA sequence: TGTGCCATCAGCGGGACGAGCTCCTACAATGAGCAGTTCTTC.

The genes are TRBV5-1 and TRBJ2-1; a weak D match, TRBD2 (6 bases). The CDR3 loop spans 11 amino acids. V gave up 5 bases and J gave up 9 bases, with 9 bases separating them. In germline, CDR1 is SGHRS, CDR2 YFSETQ. CDR3 loop: CASRTGGEQFF. In DNA, the CDR3 is TGCGCCAGCAGGACCGGGGGTGAGCAGTTCTTC. Based on the CDR3 plus reference TRBV5-1 and TRBJ2-1, the full variable domain is KAGVTQTPRYLIKTRGQQVTLSCSPISGHRSVSWYQQTPGQGLQFLFEYFSETQRNKGNFPGRFSGRQFSNSRSEMNVSTLELGDSALYLCASRTGGEQFFGPGTRLTVL.

This clonotype was counted at least ten times. The V and J genes are TRBV10-3 and TRBJ2-2; D is unresolved. CDR1 and CDR2 (germline): ENHRY, SYGVKD. The CDR3 contains 12 residues. V was clipped by 5 bases and J by 2 bases, with 3 bases between them. The CDR3 sequence: CAISRNTGELFF. The CDR3 region has the DNA TGTGCCATCAGTAGAAACACCGGGGAGCTGTTTTTT.

The V and J genes are TRBV28 and TRBJ2-2, with 11 bases aligning to TRBD2. Trimming removed 7 bases from V and 2 bases from J; junction bases left unmatched: 9. Germline V gene lookup returns CDR1 MDHEN and CDR2 SYDVKM. The CDR3 sequence is 17 residues long. This CDR3 is CASTLGTSGGNTGELFF. The CDR3 bases are TGTGCCAGCACCCTCGGCACTAGCGGGGGAAACACCGGGGAGCTGTTTTTT. Based on the CDR3 plus reference TRBV28 and TRBJ2-2, the full variable domain is DVKVTQSSRYLVKRTGEKVFLECVQDMDHENMFWYRQDPGLGLRLIYFSYDVKMKEKGDIPEGYSVSREKKERFSLILESASTNQTSMYLCASTLGTSGGNTGELFFGEGSRLTVL.